This T cell receptor (beta chain) was identified during a study of blood T cell repertoires in COVID-19. Overall study context: T cells, B-cell-depleted T cells, or PBMCs provided the cDNA or gDNA that served as material.

Per the original data handling: Reference gene primer amplification gave estimated nucleated cell counts. Here immunoSEQ multiplex PCR was the method, and the copy in TCRdb shows in-frame clones only, minus some. V and J calls and clone size are copied from that table; D and trimming were computed from the DNA. In the table there are 260,000 or so clones, roughly 85% of which are singletons. The participants were between about 18 and 90 years old and came from some 23 US areas. Recovered participants had two consecutive negative NP/OP PCR tests, healthcare professional clearance, or symptom resolution. This CDR3 comprises 14 residues. CDR1 is MNHEY, CDR2 SVGEGT, per germline. Trimming left V 2 bases short and J 8 bases short, with 13 bases between.

The V gene is TRBV6-2 or TRBV6-3, the J gene TRBJ2-1; D is undetermined. Sequencing was done on a sample of PBMCs or T cells enriched from blood (not recorded which). The clonotype originates from a woman in her forties or fifties who had recovered from COVID-19. The DNA for the CDR3 is TGTGCCAGCAGTTACGGTGGTAGCCGGGATGAGCAGTTCTTC. Amino acids: CASSYGGSRDEQFF.